Each of the 21 T cell receptor beta chains below was sequenced from the same sample in a study of blood T cell repertoires in COVID-19. Measured with immunoSEQ multiplex PCR; TCRdb has only the in-frame clones, and not every one. This sample has around 260,000 clones; approximately 88% occur once, and the top ten carry roughly a tenth. Sequenced: peripheral blood. Every receptor here comes from a woman in her seventies with COVID-19, enrolled during active disease.

The chain carries TRBV15 and TRBJ1-4; 8 nucleotides align to TRBD1. The V segment lost 2 bases and the J segment 6 bases; nucleotides outside the gene matches: 11. CDR3 size: 17 residues. In germline, CDR1 is LNHNV, CDR2 YYDKDF (reference sequence). This CDR3 reads CATSRPSGGLFYEKLFF. Written as DNA, the CDR3 is TGTGCCACCAGCAGACCGTCAGGGGGCCTGTTTTATGAAAAACTGTTTTTT.

CDR3 in amino acids: CASSLTGQPYEQYF. The CDR3 DNA sequence: TGTGCCAGCAGCTTGACAGGGCAACCCTACGAGCAGTACTTC. The V call is TRBV5-4, the J call TRBJ2-7; TRBD1 might be the D (6 bases). The V and J ends lost 1 base and 2 bases respectively, with 10 bases between them. The CDR3 totals 14 residues. In germline, CDR1 is SGHNT, CDR2 YYREEE (reference sequence).

The V gene is TRBV27, the J gene TRBJ1-1; D uncertain. Germline lookup yields CDR1 MNHEY and CDR2 SMNVEV (reference sequence). The CDR3 spans 14 residues. The V end was cut by 4 bases, the J end by 0 bases, with 9 bases between. The CDR3 region has the DNA TGTGCCAGCAGTTCCTCCGGGTTGAACACTGAAGCTTTCTTT. It yields the protein CASSSSGLNTEAFF.

The chain links TRBV4-3 to TRBJ1-3; no clear D. The length of the CDR3 is 15 residues. From germline, CDR1 is LGHNA and CDR2 YSLEER. V lost 0 bases to trimming and J lost 1 base, with 7 bases between them. The CDR3 bases are TGCGCCAGCAGCCAAGATCTCCGGTCTGGAAACACCATATATTTT. Its protein product is CASSQDLRSGNTIYF.

The CDR3 loop reads CASSETGTGGLGEQYF. CDR3 nucleotide sequence: TGTGCCAGCAGCGAAACCGGGACAGGGGGTTTGGGGGAGCAGTACTTC. J is TRBJ2-7 and V is TRBV21-1; TRBD1, the table's D call, was not compared with the DNA. TRBV21-1 constitutes a pseudogene. This CDR3 contains 16 residues.

The chain employs TRBV18 and TRBJ1-1; the D gene is possibly TRBD1 (5 bases). CDR1 is KGHSH and CDR2 is LQKENI in the germline V gene. V lost 7 bases to trimming and J lost 3 bases, with 12 bases between them. The CDR3 is made up of 13 amino acids. This chain's CDR3 is CASLQGEDTEAFF. The DNA for the CDR3 is TGTGCCAGCTTACAAGGGGAAGACACTGAAGCTTTCTTT.

The rearrangement joins TRBV5-4 to TRBJ2-3; no definite D call. Germline V gene lookup returns CDR1 SGHNT and CDR2 YYREEE (reference sequence). CDR3 size: 13 residues. With 6 bases removed from V and 0 bases from J, the gap between germline ends came to 8 bases. The CDR3 nucleotides are TGTGCCAGCACGTGGGCTAGCACAGATACGCAGTATTTT. It translates to CASTWASTDTQYF.

This sequence joins TRBV19 and TRBJ2-4, with D hard to call. Germline CDR1 and CDR2: LNHDA and SQIVND (reference sequence). There are 12 residues in the CDR3. Trimming cost V 0 bases and J 9 bases, with 6 bases left between them. This CDR3 reads CASSIEASIQYF. CDR3 DNA: TGTGCCAGTAGTATAGAGGCAAGCATTCAGTACTTC.

A note on this clone: Relative to the germline gene, one junction end is altered; a read error may explain this. The chain recombines TRBV28 with TRBJ2-7; a possible D gene is TRBD1 (5 bases). The CDR3 runs 13 residues. The V gene's germline CDR1 is MDHEN and CDR2 SYDVKM. This CDR3 is CASKVDTSYEQYF. The CDR3 coding sequence is TGTGCGAGCAAGGTGGACACCTCCTACGAGCAGTACTTC.

V usage is TRBV12-5 and J usage is TRBJ1-1; TRBD1 agrees at 7 bases. Trimming cost V 7 bases and J 8 bases; bases outside gene matches: 10. Germline values: CDR1 LGHNT, CDR2 FRNRAP. The CDR3 covers 13 residues. CDR3 bases: TGTGCTAGTGCCCCGGGACAGCGTTTGGAAGCTTTCTTT. Its protein product is CASAPGQRLEAFF.

This sequence joins TRBV10-3 and TRBJ1-1; no clear D gene. Per germline, CDR1 ENHRY and CDR2 SYGVKD. V lost 0 bases to trimming and J lost 0 bases, with 8 bases between them. The CDR3 totals 15 residues. The CDR3 region is CAISESNSLNTEAFF. CDR3 DNA sequence: TGTGCCATCAGTGAGTCGAACAGCCTGAACACTGAAGCTTTCTTT.

This chain links TRBV5-5 with TRBJ1-4; tentative D call: TRBD1 (5 bases). Trimming took 0 bases from V and 8 from J, leaving 11 bases between them. This CDR3 has 14 residues. The V gene's germline CDR1 is SGHKS and CDR2 YYEKEE (reference sequence). Here the CDR3 reads CASSLGGATEKLFF. The CDR3 DNA is TGTGCCAGCAGCTTGGGGGGCGCGACCGAAAAACTGTTTTTT.

The rearrangement uses TRBV18 and TRBJ2-4, with 7 positions matching TRBD1. From germline, CDR1 is KGHSH and CDR2 LQKENI. J lost 3 bases, V lost 3 bases, and 5 bases had no gene match. The CDR3 loop spans 15 amino acids. This CDR3 reads CASSPPGGNKNIQYF. In nucleotides, the CDR3 is TGTGCCAGCTCACCGCCAGGGGGAAACAAAAACATTCAGTACTTC. The whole variable domain, remainder taken from reference TRBV18 and TRBJ2-4, is NAGVMQNPRHLVRRRGQEARLRCSPMKGHSHVYWYRQLPEEGLKFMVYLQKENIIDESGMPKERFSAEFPKEGPSILRIQQVVRGDSAAYFCASSPPGGNKNIQYFGAGTRLSVL.

There are a few counts of this clone. The rearrangement uses TRBV5-4 and TRBJ2-7; TRBD1 matches 9 bases. The ends lost 4 bases at V and 3 bases at J; junction bases unmatched: 5. Looked up from germline, CDR1 is SGHNT and CDR2 is YYREEE (reference sequence). The CDR3 runs 14 residues. The CDR3 nucleotides are TGTGCCAGCAGCACCCGGGACAGGGACTACGAGCAGTACTTC. This gives the protein CASSTRDRDYEQYF.

This chain links TRBV9 with TRBJ2-3; 9 nucleotides align to TRBD2. The germline CDR1 and CDR2 sequences are SGDLS and YYNGEE. The CDR3 loop spans 15 amino acids. Trimming cost V 0 bases and J 8 bases; bases outside gene matches: 7. The CDR3 protein is CASSVDVSGRVTQYF. The CDR3 DNA is TGTGCCAGCAGCGTAGACGTTAGCGGGAGAGTTACGCAGTATTTT.

The V and J genes are TRBV27 and TRBJ2-2; TRBD2 matches 12 bases. V shed 8 bases and J 2 bases; nucleotides not matched to a gene: 3. This CDR3 is built from 15 residues. Germline loops: CDR1 MNHEY, CDR2 SMNVEV (reference sequence). The CDR3 protein is CASRLAGANTGELFF. Here the CDR3 DNA reads TGTGCCAGCCGACTAGCGGGAGCTAACACCGGGGAGCTGTTTTTT.

V and J are TRBV28 and TRBJ2-3; D may be TRBD1 (5 bases). This CDR3 is built from 14 residues. Trimming removed 2 bases from V and 4 bases from J, with 10 bases in between. Germline CDR1 and CDR2: MDHEN and SYDVKM. The CDR3: CASSLPQGADTQYF. Here the CDR3 DNA reads TGTGCCAGCAGTTTACCTCAGGGCGCAGATACGCAGTATTTT.

CDR3 in DNA: TGTGCCAGCAGTTTGTGGAGCACTGAAGCTTTCTTT. Its translation is CASSLWSTEAFF. The chain has TRBV28 and TRBJ1-1, with D hard to call. The CDR3 is 12 residues long. V was shortened by 3 bases and J by 4 bases, with 6 bases between the two germline ends. The germline V gene has CDR1 MDHEN and CDR2 SYDVKM.

This chain uses TRBV5-1 with TRBJ1-3; TRBD1 matches at 7 bases. The CDR3 has 16 amino acids. Per the germline V gene, CDR1 is SGHRS and CDR2 is YFSETQ. The ends lost 1 base at V and 2 bases at J; junction bases unmatched: 6. The DNA for the CDR3 is TGCGCCAGCAGCTTGACATTGGGACAGACTGGAAACACCATATATTTT. Encoded protein: CASSLTLGQTGNTIYF.

This chain uses TRBV7-9 with TRBJ1-2; 8 nucleotides line up with TRBD1. Germline trimming cut 8 bases from V and 7 bases from J; bases unmatched to any gene: 12. In germline, CDR1 is SEHNR, CDR2 FQNEAQ (reference sequence). The CDR3 length is 14 residues. CDR3 nucleotides: TGTGCCAGCCGAGGAGCAGGGGGCTTAGGTGGCTACACCTTC. This encodes CASRGAGGLGGYTF.

V gene TRBV5-1 combines with J gene TRBJ2-5; 11 nucleotides agree with TRBD2. The CDR3 loop spans 15 amino acids. CDR1 is SGHRS, CDR2 YFSETQ, per germline. The trim removed 2 bases at V and 2 bases at J, leaving 2 bases unmatched. In DNA, the CDR3 is TGCGCCAGCAGCTTAACTAGCGGGGGACAAGAGACCCAGTACTTC. Its translation: CASSLTSGGQETQYF. The entire variable domain, with the rest obtained from reference TRBV5-1 and TRBJ2-5, is as follows: KAGVTQTPRYLIKTRGQQVTLSCSPISGHRSVSWYQQTPGQGLQFLFEYFSETQRNKGNFPGRFSGRQFSNSRSEMNVSTLELGDSALYLCASSLTSGGQETQYFGPGTRLLVL.